This T cell receptor (beta chain) emerged from a study of radiotherapy plus CTLA-4 blockade in lung cancer. Whole-study context: Objective responses occurred in about 18% of patients; approximately 33% had disease control.

CDR3 length equals 12 residues. Trimming removed 3 bases at V and 2 bases at J, with 4 bases between. In germline, CDR1 is SEHNR, CDR2 FQNEAQ (reference sequence). Notes on the study in general: How blood T cell clones changed early, along with interferon-beta, reportedly forecast response best.

The data were produced by immunoSEQ multiplex PCR, yet TCRdb's version contains in-frame clones alone and is incomplete. The sample carries 80,000 to 100,000 clones, around 90% recorded once. Notes on this clone: What it recognizes is unknown.

The receptor was isolated from a human donor with non-small cell lung cancer that progressed on radiotherapy plus ipilimumab. The chain couples TRBV7-9 to TRBJ2-5; D remains ambiguous. This specimen consisted of peripheral blood, obtained from a patient treated with radiotherapy plus ipilimumab. The chain's CDR3 is CASSLQQETQYF. The CDR3 DNA sequence: TGTGCCAGCAGCTTGCAGCAAGAGACCCAGTACTTC. Using reference TRBV7-9 and TRBJ2-5 for the parts outside the CDR3, the full variable domain is DTGVSQNPRHKITKRGQNVTFRCDPISEHNRLYWYRQTLGQGPEFLTYFQNEAQLEKSRLLSDRFSAERPKGSFSTLEIQRTEQGDSAMYLCASSLQQETQYFGPGTRLLVL.